These 19 T cell receptor beta chains share one sample of origin, sequenced in a study of lymphopenia after photon versus proton radiotherapy. The data were produced by immunoSEQ multiplex PCR, yet TCRdb's version contains in-frame clones alone and is incomplete. The data hold over 20,000 clones, with roughly four fifths observed a single time. The sample consisted of peripheral blood, taken from a patient treated with photon-based radiotherapy. The receptors come from a woman in her 50s with pancreatic cancer.

This chain connects TRBV19 to TRBJ2-7; possibly TRBD1 for D (6 bases). CDR3 length equals 15 residues. CDR1 is LNHDA, CDR2 SQIVND, per germline (reference sequence). The V end lost 6 bases, the J end lost 2 bases, and 17 bases lay between the germline ends. In DNA, the CDR3 is TGTGCCAGTAGACCCCGGGACACAGGCGCCTACGAGCAGTACTTC. Its protein is CASRPRDTGAYEQYF.

The table lists this clone with a count of one. The chain links TRBV19 to TRBJ2-2, with D maybe TRBD1 (6 bases). V was shortened by 3 bases and J by 0 bases, with 8 bases between the two germline ends. The CDR3 extends over 15 amino acids. Germline V CDR1 and CDR2: LNHDA, SQIVND (reference sequence). CDR3 in DNA: TGTGCCAGTAGTATTGGACAGCCGAACACCGGGGAGCTGTTTTTT. Translated, it gives CASSIGQPNTGELFF.

The chain has TRBV14 and TRBJ2-7; 7 nucleotides align to TRBD1. Germline V gene sequence: CDR1 SGHDN, CDR2 FVKESK. J gave up 0 bases and V 3 bases, and 5 bases lay outside the gene matches. The CDR3 spans 15 residues. The CDR3 sequence is CASSHSGQHSYEQYF. CDR3 DNA sequence: TGTGCCAGCAGCCACTCGGGACAGCACTCCTACGAGCAGTACTTC.

The chain links TRBV11-1 to TRBJ2-7, with a weak D call TRBD1 (6 bases). This CDR3 spans 14 amino acids. The germline V and J ends were trimmed by 1 base and 4 bases, with 11 bases remaining between them. Germline CDR1 and CDR2: SGHAT and FQDESV (reference sequence). CDR3 residues: CASSLEAGVYEQYF. CDR3 DNA: TGTGCCAGCAGCTTAGAGGCAGGGGTTTACGAGCAGTACTTC.

The chain is built from TRBV10-2 and TRBJ2-1; 9 bases fit TRBD1. This CDR3 spans 11 amino acids. J was trimmed by 16 bases and V by 5 bases; bases with no gene match: 6. The germline V gene encodes CDR1 WSHSY and CDR2 SAAADI. DNA of the CDR3: TGCGCCAGCAGTCCGGGACAGGGTTTTTTCTTC. Protein: CASSPGQGFFF.

The chain carries TRBV7-2 and TRBJ1-6; D is uncertain. Germline CDR1 is SGHTA and CDR2 is FQGNSA. The CDR3 is 12 amino acids. Trimming removed 4 bases from V and 7 bases from J, with 5 bases in between. CDR3: CASSWPNSPLHF. The CDR3 DNA reads TGTGCCAGCAGCTGGCCGAATTCACCCCTCCACTTT.

The chain employs TRBV6-5 and TRBJ2-2; no clear D. The CDR3 length is 12 residues. Trimming shortened V by 2 bases and J by 7 bases, and 5 bases separated the two germline ends. CDR1 is MNHEY and CDR2 is SVGAGI in the germline V gene. The DNA of the CDR3 is TGTGCCAGCAGTTACAGTGGCGGGGAGCTGTTTTTT. This sequence encodes CASSYSGGELFF.

The rearrangement joins TRBV19 to TRBJ2-2; D is unclear. V was pared by 7 bases and J by 0 bases, with 9 bases between. The CDR3 has 14 amino acids. Germline lookup yields CDR1 LNHDA and CDR2 SQIVND (reference sequence). The DNA for the CDR3 is TGTGCCAGTACCCCTTCTACGAACACCGGGGAGCTGTTTTTT. Its protein product is CASTPSTNTGELFF.

This chain links TRBV27 with TRBJ2-3; a weak D match, TRBD2 (6 bases). The V and J ends lost 1 base and 5 bases respectively, with 16 bases between them. Germline V CDR1 and CDR2: MNHEY, SMNVEV (reference sequence). The CDR3 contains 16 residues. CDR3 amino acids: CASSLWTTSWVDTQYF. The CDR3 region has the DNA TGTGCCAGCAGTTTATGGACTACTTCTTGGGTAGATACGCAGTATTTT.

This chain connects TRBV6-1 to TRBJ2-5, with D maybe TRBD2 (7 bases). The CDR3 has 18 amino acids. V lost 2 bases, J lost 5 bases, and 24 bases lay in between. Germline V gene sequence: CDR1 MNHNS, CDR2 SASEGT. CDR3 sequence reads: CASSEMGFGGRGRETQYF. The CDR3 DNA sequence: TGTGCCAGCAGTGAAATGGGTTTCGGGGGGCGAGGCCGGGAGACCCAGTACTTC.

This rearrangement joins TRBV7-2 to TRBJ2-1; D gene ambiguous. Between the trimmed V and J ends, which lost 1 base and 2 bases, there was a span of 9 bases. Germline CDR1 reads SGHTA; CDR2 reads FQGNSA. The CDR3 has 15 amino acids. CDR3 in amino acids: CASSLDSPAYNEQFF. The CDR3 region has the DNA TGTGCCAGCAGCTTAGATTCCCCCGCCTACAATGAGCAGTTCTTC.

The gene calls are TRBV29-1 and TRBJ2-5; D might be TRBD2 (5 bases). This CDR3 is 12 amino acids long. Deletions cut 7 bases from V and 7 bases from J, with 16 bases between. Per the germline V gene, CDR1 is SQVTM and CDR2 is ANQGSEA. The CDR3 region has the DNA TGCAGCGGCCGGACGGAGGTGGGGACCCAGTACTTC. This encodes CSGRTEVGTQYF. Full variable domain (rest looked up from reference TRBV29-1 and TRBJ2-5): SAVISQKPSRDICQRGTSLTIQCQVDSQVTMMFWYRQQPGQSLTLIATANQGSEATYESGFVIDKFPISRPNLTFSTLTVSNMSPEDSSIYLCSGRTEVGTQYFGPGTRLLVL.

The chain carries TRBV19 and TRBJ2-3; D not certain. The CDR3 totals 16 residues. Trimming stripped 5 bases from V and 2 bases from J, with 17 bases between. Per the germline V gene, CDR1 is LNHDA and CDR2 is SQIVND (reference sequence). The CDR3 is CASSPRQPLFTDTQYF. DNA of the CDR3: TGTGCCAGTAGTCCCCGTCAACCATTATTCACAGATACGCAGTATTTT. The full variable domain, with the rest looked up from reference TRBV19 and TRBJ2-3, is DGGITQSPKYLFRKEGQNVTLSCEQNLNHDAMYWYRQDPGQGLRLIYYSQIVNDFQKGDIAEGYSVSREKKESFPLTVTSAQKNPTAFYLCASSPRQPLFTDTQYFGPGTRLTVL.

This clone was observed a single time. The chain employs TRBV5-5 and TRBJ2-3; 7 positions match TRBD2. The V segment lost 0 bases and the J segment 6 bases; nucleotides outside the gene matches: 10. The CDR3 spans 16 residues. Germline CDR1 is SGHKS and CDR2 is YYEKEE (reference sequence). CDR3 nucleotides: TGTGCCAGCAGCTTGGAATCGGCGGGAGCGGGGGATACGCAGTATTTT. Protein product: CASSLESAGAGDTQYF.

This chain joins TRBV28 and TRBJ2-2; TRBD2 matches 8 bases. V was clipped by 4 bases and J by 6 bases; unmatched bases: 10. The CDR3 consists of 16 residues. CDR1 is MDHEN, CDR2 SYDVKM, per germline. The CDR3 sequence: CASSWAGSGMPGELFF. CDR3 nucleotide sequence: TGTGCCAGCAGTTGGGCGGGTAGCGGGATGCCCGGGGAGCTGTTTTTT.

Written as DNA, the CDR3 is TGTGCCAGCAGCCCCCCCTCAGCTAGCTCCTACAATGAGCAGTTCTTC. Translating it yields CASSPPSASSYNEQFF. The V call is TRBV7-3, the J call TRBJ2-1; D gene unclear. CDR3 size: 16 residues. Germline-derived CDR1 and CDR2 are SGHTA and FQGTGA. The V gene lost 5 bases and the J gene lost 0 bases, with 14 bases spanning the gap.

In DNA form, the CDR3 reads TGTGCCAGCAGTTACGCCTCAGGAGGGTACGAGCAGTACTTC. Translated, it gives CASSYASGGYEQYF. J is TRBJ2-7 and V is TRBV27; D might be TRBD2 (6 bases). The CDR3 contains 14 residues. CDR1 and CDR2 (germline): MNHEY, SMNVEV (reference sequence). Trimming shortened V by 4 bases and J by 4 bases, and 14 bases separated the two germline ends.

V gene TRBV6-9 combines with J gene TRBJ2-7, with TRBD2 as a possible D gene (6 bases). The CDR3 sequence is 15 residues long. Per germline, CDR1 MNHGY and CDR2 SVAAGI. Trimming left V 0 bases short and J 2 bases short, with 11 bases between. This CDR3 is CASSYSKASAYEQYF. The CDR3 DNA follows: TGTGCCAGCAGTTATTCGAAGGCTAGCGCCTACGAGCAGTACTTC.

The V gene is TRBV2, the J gene TRBJ2-7; D remains ambiguous. Germline lookup yields CDR1 SNHLY and CDR2 FYNNEI. The CDR3 is 11 residues long. With 4 bases removed from V and 4 bases from J, the gap between germline ends came to 5 bases. Written as DNA, the CDR3 is TGTGCCAGCAGTGTTCGATACGAGCAGTACTTC. Its protein is CASSVRYEQYF. The full variable domain, rest sourced from reference TRBV2 and TRBJ2-7, is EPEVTQTPSHQVTQMGQEVILRCVPISNHLYFYWYRQILGQKVEFLVSFYNNEISEKSEIFDDQFSVERPDGSNFTLKIRSTKLEDSAMYFCASSVRYEQYFGPGTRLTVT.